The T cell receptor (beta chain) under discussion was sequenced for a study of lymphopenia after photon versus proton radiotherapy. For this clone: Its antigen is not identified.

Notes on the study in general: A bigger post-nadir fall in TCR diversity correlated inversely with survival time in deceased patients. Relative stability marked proton patients; photon patients lost diversity and naive cells. After the lymphocyte nadir, photon-treated repertoires showed oligoclonal expansion, especially of CD8+ Temra cells.

Some clones are missing from TCRdb's copy, which holds only in-frame ones; the method was immunoSEQ multiplex PCR. Here the sample spans some 76,000 clones, 85% to 95% being singletons. The CDR3 consists of 18 residues. Germline lookup yields CDR1 MGHRA and CDR2 YSYEKL. With V trimmed by 4 bases and J by 0 bases, 9 bases remained unmatched. The V gene is TRBV4-1, the J gene TRBJ2-4, with 10 positions matching TRBD2. The sequences come from peripheral blood, collected from a patient treated with photon-based radiotherapy. The source of this sequence is a woman aged 40 to 50 with cholangiocarcinoma. DNA of the CDR3: TGCGCCAGCAGCCTCGGACTAGCGGAGACACTAGCCAAAAACATTCAGTACTTC. Its translation: CASSLGLAETLAKNIQYF.